The sequence of this T cell receptor beta chain was determined in a study of T-cell memory formation after mild COVID-19. J lost 4 bases, V lost 11 bases, and 7 bases had no gene match. Germline assignment: CDR1 MNHEY and CDR2 SVGEGT. The CDR3 contains 13 residues. This clonotype was recorded once. The target antigen is unknown. Findings and caveats of the study: Some responding clones appeared in pre-infection memory, suggesting cross-reactive memory joined.

TCRdb re-called the 5' RACE reads with MiXCR, one entry per CDR3 protein. The sample gives around 450,000 distinct CDR3 sequences, roughly a quarter of which show up once; 8.8% is in the top ten. The chain has TRBV6-2 or TRBV6-3 and TRBJ2-1; 8 nucleotides line up with TRBD2. The sample taken for sequencing was PBMCs or a T cell subset sorted from them (not recorded which). This sequence was found in an adult woman who had mild COVID-19 (a few samples of this study predate the infection). Cell type and time point are not known. The CDR3 here is CAAAGGVYNEQFF. Here the CDR3 DNA reads TGTGCCGCTGCGGGAGGTGTTTACAATGAGCAGTTCTTC.